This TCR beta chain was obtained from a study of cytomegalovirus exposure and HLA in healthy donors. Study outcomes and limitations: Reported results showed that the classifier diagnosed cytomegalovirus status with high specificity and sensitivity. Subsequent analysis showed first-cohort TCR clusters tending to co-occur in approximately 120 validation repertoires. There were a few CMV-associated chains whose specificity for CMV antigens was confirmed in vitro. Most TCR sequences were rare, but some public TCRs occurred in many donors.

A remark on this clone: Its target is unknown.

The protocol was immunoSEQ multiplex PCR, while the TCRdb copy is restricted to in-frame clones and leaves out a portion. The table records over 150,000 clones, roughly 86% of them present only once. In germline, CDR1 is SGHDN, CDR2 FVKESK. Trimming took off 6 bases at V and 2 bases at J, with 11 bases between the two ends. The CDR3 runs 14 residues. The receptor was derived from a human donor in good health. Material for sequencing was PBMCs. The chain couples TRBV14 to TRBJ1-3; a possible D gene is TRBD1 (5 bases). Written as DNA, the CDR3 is TGTGCCAGCAGGGAACCGGGGGCTGGAAACACCATATATTTT. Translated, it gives CASREPGAGNTIYF.